This T cell receptor (beta chain) appears in the sequencing data of a study of neoadjuvant nivolumab and ipilimumab in lung cancer. The table came from immunoSEQ multiplex PCR; TCRdb's copy has only in-frame clones and leaves some out. The profile shows 30,000 to 45,000 clones, roughly nine tenths of them singletons. The V end was cut by 2 bases, the J end by 5 bases, with 9 bases between. Germline CDR1 reads WNHNN; CDR2 reads SYGVQD (reference sequence). The CDR3 totals 14 residues. The V gene is TRBV10-1, the J gene TRBJ2-2; TRBD2 might be the D (6 bases). The clonotype was recovered from an adult with non-small cell lung cancer. Sequences were derived from peripheral blood, sampled before neoadjuvant nivolumab, alone or with ipilimumab. The CDR3 protein is CASSEGSGTGELFF. The CDR3 DNA reads as TGCGCCAGCAGTGAGGGTAGCGGTACCGGGGAGCTGTTTTTT.